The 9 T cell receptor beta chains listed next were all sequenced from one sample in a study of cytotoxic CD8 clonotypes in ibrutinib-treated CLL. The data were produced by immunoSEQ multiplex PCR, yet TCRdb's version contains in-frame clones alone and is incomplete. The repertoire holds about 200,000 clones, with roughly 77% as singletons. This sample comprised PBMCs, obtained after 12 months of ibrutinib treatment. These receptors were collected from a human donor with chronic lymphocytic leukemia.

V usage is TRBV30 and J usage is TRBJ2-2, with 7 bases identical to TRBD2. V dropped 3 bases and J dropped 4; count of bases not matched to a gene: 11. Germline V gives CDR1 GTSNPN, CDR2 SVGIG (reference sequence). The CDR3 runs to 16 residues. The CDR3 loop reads CAWRVGLAAITGELFF. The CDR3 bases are TGTGCCTGGAGGGTAGGGCTAGCGGCAATCACCGGGGAGCTGTTTTTT.

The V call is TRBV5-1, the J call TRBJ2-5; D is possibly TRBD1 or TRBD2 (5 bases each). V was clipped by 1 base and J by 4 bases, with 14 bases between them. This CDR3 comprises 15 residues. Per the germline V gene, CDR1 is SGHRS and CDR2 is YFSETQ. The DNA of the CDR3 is TGCGCCAGCAGCTTGCCGTCGGGACCGCGAGAGACCCAGTACTTC. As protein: CASSLPSGPRETQYF.

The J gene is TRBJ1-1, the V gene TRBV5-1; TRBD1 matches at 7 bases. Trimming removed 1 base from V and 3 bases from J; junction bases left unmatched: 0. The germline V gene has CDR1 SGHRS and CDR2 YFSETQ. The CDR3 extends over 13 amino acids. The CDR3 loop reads CASSLQGDTEAFF. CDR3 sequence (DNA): TGCGCCAGCAGCTTGCAGGGGGACACTGAAGCTTTCTTT.

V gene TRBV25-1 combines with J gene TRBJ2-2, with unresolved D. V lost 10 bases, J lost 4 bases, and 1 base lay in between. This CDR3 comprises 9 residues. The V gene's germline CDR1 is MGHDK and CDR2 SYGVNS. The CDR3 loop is CATTGELFF. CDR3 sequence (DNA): TGTGCCACCACCGGGGAGCTGTTTTTT.

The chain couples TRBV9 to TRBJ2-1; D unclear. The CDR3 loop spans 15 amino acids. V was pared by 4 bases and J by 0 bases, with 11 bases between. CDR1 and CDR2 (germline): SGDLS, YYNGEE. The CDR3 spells CASSPERSSYNEQFF. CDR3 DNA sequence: TGTGCCAGCAGCCCCGAGAGGAGCTCCTACAATGAGCAGTTCTTC.

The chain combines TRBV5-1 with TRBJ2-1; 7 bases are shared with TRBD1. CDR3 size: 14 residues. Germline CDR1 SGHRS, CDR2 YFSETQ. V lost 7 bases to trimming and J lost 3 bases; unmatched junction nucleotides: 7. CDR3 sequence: CASARQGRYNEQFF. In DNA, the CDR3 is TGCGCCAGCGCTAGACAGGGACGCTACAATGAGCAGTTCTTC. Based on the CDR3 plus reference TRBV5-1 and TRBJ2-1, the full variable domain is KAGVTQTPRYLIKTRGQQVTLSCSPISGHRSVSWYQQTPGQGLQFLFEYFSETQRNKGNFPGRFSGRQFSNSRSEMNVSTLELGDSALYLCASARQGRYNEQFFGPGTRLTVL.

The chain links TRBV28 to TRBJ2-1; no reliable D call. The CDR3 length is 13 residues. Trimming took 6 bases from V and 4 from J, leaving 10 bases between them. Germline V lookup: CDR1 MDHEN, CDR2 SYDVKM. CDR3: CASSPDWYNEQFF. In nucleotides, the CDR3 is TGTGCCAGCAGCCCAGACTGGTACAATGAGCAGTTCTTC.

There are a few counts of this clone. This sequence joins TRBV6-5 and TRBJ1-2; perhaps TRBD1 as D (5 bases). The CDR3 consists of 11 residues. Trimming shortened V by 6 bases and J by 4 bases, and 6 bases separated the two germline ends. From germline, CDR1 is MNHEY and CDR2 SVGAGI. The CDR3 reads CASRGLYGYTF. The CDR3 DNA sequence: TGTGCCAGCAGGGGACTCTATGGCTACACCTTC.

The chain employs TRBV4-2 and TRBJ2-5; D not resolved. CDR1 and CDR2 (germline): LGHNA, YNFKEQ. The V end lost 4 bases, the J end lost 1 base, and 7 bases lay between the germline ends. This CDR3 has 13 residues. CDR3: CASSPNRQETQYF. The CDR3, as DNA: TGTGCCAGCAGCCCCAATCGCCAAGAGACCCAGTACTTC.